These 9 T cell receptor beta chains were all obtained from the same sample, sequenced in a study of kidney transplant recipient with SARS-CoV-2 infection (dated by TCRdb to 2020 to 2022). According to the study, the label for this sample's time point signals: pre-pandemic baseline sample and day 111 after first positive SARS-CoV-2 test. TCRdb shows the sequencer as Illumina MiSeq. TCRdb ran its own pipeline on the public reads, namely fastp trimming at Q25 and MiXCR clone calling, and kept in-frame beta chains. CDR3 protein sequences are deduplicated, and each keeps its most common genes and DNA. This sample gives about 240,000 distinct CDR3 sequences in total; 29% of them show up just once. Less than 8.5% of the sample is in the top ten clones. This sample comprised a blood sample, obtained at baseline and around day 120 from a kidney transplant recipient. The receptor source for this set is a young adult male patient who had COVID-19 and was a kidney transplant recipient. After a transplant, not all T cells may be the patient's own; some may come from the graft donor.

There are many counts of this clonotype. This CDR3 is CASSPIRDREGYTF. The DNA for the CDR3 is TGTGCCAGCAGCCCGATACGGGACAGAGAGGGCTACACCTTC. This chain joins TRBV2 and TRBJ1-2; TRBD1 aligns across 7 bases. This CDR3 spans 14 amino acids. The junction had 12 bases not matched to a gene; V was cut back by 6 bases and J by 8 bases. CDR1 SNHLY and CDR2 FYNNEI come from the germline V gene.

This clonotype turned up a few times. The V gene is TRBV5-4, the J gene TRBJ1-4, with 8 bases matching TRBD1. V trimming: 3 bases; J trimming: 8 bases; junction bases outside the gene matches: 12. Germline lookup yields CDR1 SGHNT and CDR2 YYREEE (reference sequence). This CDR3 comprises 16 residues. CDR3 sequence (DNA): TGTGCCAGCAGCTCGGGCGCAGGGGGCGTTGAAGAAAAACTGTTTTTT. It translates to CASSSGAGGVEEKLFF.

This clonotype has ten or more counts. This sequence joins TRBV13 and TRBJ1-2, with a tentative D call TRBD1 (5 bases). V was pared by 0 bases and J by 8 bases, with 13 bases between. Germline V gives CDR1 PRHDT, CDR2 FYEKMQ (reference sequence). This CDR3 spans 14 amino acids. CDR3 sequence reads: CASSLGVGGGGYTF. DNA for the CDR3: TGTGCCAGCAGCTTAGGCGTTGGGGGTGGCGGCTACACCTTC.

This clonotype was counted many times. This chain connects TRBV15 to TRBJ2-3; the match to TRBD2 covers 7 bases. With 0 bases clipped from V and 5 bases from J, the junction kept 14 bases outside the gene matches. CDR3 size: 18 residues. Germline loops: CDR1 LNHNV, CDR2 YYDKDF (reference sequence). This CDR3 is CATSRDTLAGAPGDTQYF. The CDR3 nucleotides read TGTGCCACCAGCAGAGATACGTTGGCGGGAGCCCCCGGAGATACGCAGTATTTT.

Details on this clonotype: This may be a read error: a much more frequent sequence differs by one nucleotide. The chain has TRBV24-1 and TRBJ1-2; the match to TRBD1 covers 8 bases. Trimming removed 2 bases from V and 8 bases from J; junction bases left unmatched: 15. The CDR3 extends over 17 amino acids. Germline CDR1 and CDR2: KGHDR and SFDVKD. The CDR3 coding sequence is TGTGCCACCAGTGATTCCATCGGGGCAGGGGGCGCGTTCGGCTACACCTTC. Translated: CATSDSIGAGGAFGYTF.

Note on this clonotype: This may be a read error: a much more frequent sequence differs by one nucleotide. The chain is built from TRBV7-6 and TRBJ1-6; D is undetermined. Trimming shortened V by 0 bases and J by 11 bases, and 11 bases separated the two germline ends. CDR3 length: 14 residues. The V gene's germline CDR1 is SGHVS and CDR2 FNYEAQ. The CDR3, as DNA: TGTGCCAGCAGCTTAGCGGTAGATTGGCCACCCCTCCACTTT. Translating it yields CASSLAVDWPPLHF. Combining the CDR3 with reference TRBV7-6 and TRBJ1-6 gives the whole variable domain GAGVSQSPRYKVTKRGQDVALRCDPISGHVSLYWYRQALGQGPEFLTYFNYEAQQDKSGLPNDRFSAERPEGSISTLTIQRTEQRDSAMYRCASSLAVDWPPLHFGNGTRLTVT.

This clonotype was observed a few times. The chain is built from TRBV4-1 and TRBJ2-3; possibly TRBD2 for D (6 bases). The V end lost 4 bases, the J end lost 3 bases, and 20 bases lay between the germline ends. CDR3 length: 17 residues. Germline V gene sequence: CDR1 MGHRA, CDR2 YSYEKL. The CDR3 region has the DNA TGCGCCAGCAGCCCGGAACTTGCGGGGCTTCAGACAGATACGCAGTATTTT. It translates to CASSPELAGLQTDTQYF.

This clonotype was seen repeatedly, ten times or more. The chain is built from TRBV3-2 and TRBJ2-5; the D call in the table, TRBD1, was not verified against the DNA. TRBV3-2 is assigned pseudogene status. The CDR3 is 14 amino acids. Written as DNA, the CDR3 is TGTGCCAGCAGCCAAGATACAGGAGAAGAGACCCAGTACTTC. The encoded protein is CASSQDTGEETQYF.

Turning to this clonotype: Just one base apart from a much larger clone, this may be a read error. The rearrangement uses TRBV6-1 and TRBJ1-2, with D unresolved. CDR3 size: 17 residues. V was shortened by 5 bases and J by 4 bases, with 23 bases between the two germline ends. Germline CDR1 and CDR2: MNHNS and SASEGT. The CDR3 reads CASSTMRECRKTYGYTF. DNA for the CDR3: TGTGCCAGCAGTACAATGAGGGAATGTAGAAAGACCTATGGCTACACCTTC.